This is a list of T cell receptor beta chains from one sample in a study of T cells in Graves' hyperthyroidism and ophthalmopathy. TCRdb reanalysed the multiplex PCR reads using MiXCR and keeps one entry per CDR3 protein. The table has about 300,000 distinct CDR3 sequences, 12% to 15% seen once. The sample taken for sequencing was blood. The origin of the receptors is a woman in her thirties or forties with Graves' hyperthyroidism. Both conserved end residues are part of each CDR3. D genes are given only for firm matches. Not every row has a clone size; where given, it reads once, few, many or a size class.

v_gene	d_gene	j_gene	abundance	CDR3nt	CDR3aa
TRBV20-1	TRBD2	TRBJ2-5	once	TGCAGTGCACCGAAGCAAGCGGGAGGGCGGGAGACCCAGTACTTC	CSAPKQAGGRETQYF
TRBV18	.	TRBJ1-1	many	TGTGCCAGCTCAGGCATGCACCAAAACACTGAAGCTTTCTTT	CASSGMHQNTEAFF
TRBV20-1	.	TRBJ2-3	many	TGCAGTGCTAGAGATGGGGCTAGCACAGATACGCAGTATTTT	CSARDGASTDTQYF
TRBV2	.	TRBJ1-6	few	TGTGCCAGCAGTGAGGCGGGATCACCCCTCCACTTT	CASSEAGSPLHF
TRBV10-3	.	TRBJ1-5	many	TGTGCCATCAGTGAAACAGCCTATAGCAATCAGCCCCAGCATTTT	CAISETAYSNQPQHF
TRBV12-3/TRBV12-4	.	TRBJ2-3	many	TGTGCCAGCTGGTCCATTCGTTCCACAGATACGCAGTATTTT	CASWSIRSTDTQYF
TRBV5-1	.	TRBJ2-3	many	TGCGCCAGCAGCGTGGACTATCCTAGCACAGATACGCAGTATTTT	CASSVDYPSTDTQYF
TRBV6-1	.	TRBJ2-1	many	TGTGCCAGCTCCTATATGGCGCATCGCCCCTCCTACAATGAGCAGTTCTTC	CASSYMAHRPSYNEQFF
TRBV3-1	TRBD2	TRBJ2-7	many	TGTGCCAGCAGTCTTGGACTAGCGGGAACCCCCTACGAGCAGTACTTC	CASSLGLAGTPYEQYF
TRBV3-1	.	TRBJ1-2	many	TGTGCCAGCAGCCAATGGGACGAGGAAGGCTATGGCTACACCTTC	CASSQWDEEGYGYTF
TRBV6-2/TRBV6-3	.	TRBJ1-5	many	TGTGCCAGCAGTCGGGGGACCGGCAATCAGCCCCAGCATTTT	CASSRGTGNQPQHF
TRBV25-1	.	TRBJ2-1	.	TGTGCCAGCAGTGACCCCCCTAGGACTAATGAGCAGTTCTTC	CASSDPPRTNEQFF
TRBV7-8	.	TRBJ1-4	.	TGTGCCAGCAGCTTAGTACCCCCGGGGGGCAAGGAAAAACTGTTTTTT	CASSLVPPGGKEKLFF
TRBV7-9	TRBD1	TRBJ1-1	many	TGTGCCAGCAGCCCACCGGGACAGGTGAACACTGAAGCTTTCTTT	CASSPPGQVNTEAFF
TRBV11-3	.	TRBJ1-5	few	TGTGCCAGCAGCCTCCCTTGGGTGGGCAATCAGCCCCAGCATTTT	CASSLPWVGNQPQHF
TRBV24-1	.	TRBJ2-2	many	TGTGCCACCAGTGACTTCTCCCCCGGGGAGCTGTTTTTT	CATSDFSPGELFF
TRBV20-1	.	TRBJ1-1	many	TGCAGTGCTAGTAGGGGCGCCCCGGGGACTGAAGCTTTCTTT	CSASRGAPGTEAFF
TRBV28	TRBD1	TRBJ2-7	many	TGTGCCAGCAGTTGGGGACAGATCGGCGAGCAGTACTTC	CASSWGQIGEQYF
TRBV12-3/TRBV12-4	.	TRBJ1-6	many	TGTGCCAGCAGTTTCAGAGTCTATAATTCACCCCTCCACTTT	CASSFRVYNSPLHF
TRBV6-5	.	TRBJ1-2	many	TGTGCCAGCAGTTACTTCGTCCCCCGAGGAGACTATGGCTACACCTTC	CASSYFVPRGDYGYTF
TRBV19	.	TRBJ1-5	.	TGTGCCAGTAGTATCAGAGGGCTTCAGCCCCAGCATTTT	CASSIRGLQPQHF
TRBV9	TRBD2	TRBJ2-1	many	TGTGCCAGCAGCCCCCCCGGGACTAGAGTACTAAATGAGCAGTTCTTC	CASSPPGTRVLNEQFF
TRBV6-1	TRBD2	TRBJ2-1	many	TGTGCCAGCAGGACTAGCGGGGCCCAGGGTCGGCAGTTCTTC	CASRTSGAQGRQFF
TRBV7-2	TRBD1	TRBJ1-2	many	TGTGCCAGCAGCCCGAAGACAGGGGATGGCTACACCTTC	CASSPKTGDGYTF
TRBV6-5	.	TRBJ2-7	many	TGTGCCAGCAGTTACACTGATACGGCCTACGAGCAGTACTTC	CASSYTDTAYEQYF
TRBV11-2	TRBD1	TRBJ2-3	many	TGTGCCAGCAGCTTAGGATTTTTGACAGGGGGCACAGATACGCAGTATTTT	CASSLGFLTGGTDTQYF
TRBV27	.	TRBJ2-6	.	TGTGCCAGCAGTACCGGACAGTCATTCTCTGGGGCCAACGTCCTGACTTTC	CASSTGQSFSGANVLTF
TRBV12-3/TRBV12-4	.	TRBJ2-3	many	TGTGCCAGCAGTTTTATGTGGGGTGGAGATACGCAGTATTTT	CASSFMWGGDTQYF
TRBV7-9	.	TRBJ2-7	many	TGTGCCAGCAGCCCCACGGCAGGTGCCGAGCAGTACTTC	CASSPTAGAEQYF
TRBV6-5	.	TRBJ1-2	.	TGTGCCAGCAGTCGGGGGGAGCACTATGGCTACACCTTC	CASSRGEHYGYTF
TRBV28	TRBD2	TRBJ2-1	many	TGTGCCAGCAGTTTTATAGGACTAGCAAGGATCGGTGAGCAGTTCTTC	CASSFIGLARIGEQFF
TRBV18	TRBD2	TRBJ2-1	few	TGTGCCAGCTCACCCTCGACTGGGGGAGGGCCTAGAAATGAGCAGTTCTTC	CASSPSTGGGPRNEQFF
TRBV12-3/TRBV12-4	.	TRBJ2-1	many	TGTGCCAGTCAACAGGGAAGGGACTACAATGAGCAGTTCTTC	CASQQGRDYNEQFF
TRBV7-8	.	TRBJ2-3	many	TGTGCCAGCAGCGATTGGCAGGGGACGGGGTCTAGCACAGATACGCAGTATTTT	CASSDWQGTGSSTDTQYF
TRBV6-1	TRBD2	TRBJ2-7	many	TGTGCCAGCAGTGACGAAGCGGGGAAGACCTACGAGCAGTACTTC	CASSDEAGKTYEQYF
TRBV19	TRBD1	TRBJ1-2	few	TGTGCCAGTAGCCCCGGGACAGGGGTGTGGTATGGCTACACCTTC	CASSPGTGVWYGYTF
TRBV7-2	.	TRBJ2-2	few	TGTGCCAGCAGCTTAGCCGTCTACCCCACCGGGGAGCTGTTTTTT	CASSLAVYPTGELFF
TRBV19	.	TRBJ1-2	many	TGTGCCAGTAGTATCCCGACAGAGAATGACTATGGCTACACCTTC	CASSIPTENDYGYTF
TRBV27	.	TRBJ2-7	.	TGTGCCAGCAGTCAGACCCTGACTAGGCAGAGCTCCTACGAGCAGTACTTC	CASSQTLTRQSSYEQYF
TRBV6-1	.	TRBJ1-5	many	TGTGCCAGTACAGGGAGATGGAATCAGCCCCAGCATTTT	CASTGRWNQPQHF
TRBV7-6	TRBD2	TRBJ2-2	once	TGTGCCAGCAGCCTCACCCGACTAGCGGGAGTAACCGGGGAGCTGTTTTTT	CASSLTRLAGVTGELFF
TRBV2	TRBD2	TRBJ2-7	many	TGTGCCAGCAGAGTAGCCGGGACTAGCGGGACCGAGCAGTACTTC	CASRVAGTSGTEQYF